This note documents a single T cell receptor beta chain sequence. What it recognizes is unknown. This entry is derived from a study of T cells in localized non-small cell lung cancer. Study-level findings and limits: Higher blood T cell density tracked longer overall survival. For the top 100 tumor clones, a median approximately 59 also appeared in adjacent lung.

The repertoire was sequenced with immunoSEQ multiplex PCR; TCRdb's copy has only in-frame clones and lacks some. The table has 4,000 to 4,500 clones, 25% seen once. The germline CDR1 and CDR2 sequences are GTSNPN and SVGIG (reference sequence). There are 13 residues in the CDR3. Trimming took off 5 bases at V and 2 bases at J, with 12 bases between the two ends. Sequenced here: lung tumor tissue, sampled before any cancer treatment. This receptor was taken from a male donor older than 55 with stage I lung adenocarcinoma. V usage is TRBV30 and J usage is TRBJ1-1; possible D gene TRBD1, 6 bases. CDR3 sequence: CAWGGGRNTEAFF. As DNA, the CDR3 is TGTGCCTGGGGCGGGGGGCGAAACACTGAAGCTTTCTTT.